Below, 26 T cell receptor beta chains from the same sample are listed, as sequenced in a study of T-cell memory formation after mild COVID-19. From the 5' RACE reads, TCRdb called clonotypes with MiXCR, one entry per CDR3 protein. The repertoire holds about 430,000 distinct CDR3 sequences, with over 15% as singletons. The sample taken for sequencing was PBMCs or a T cell subset sorted from them (not recorded which). Receptor source: a man aged 18 to 35 who had mild COVID-19 (a few samples of this study predate the infection). Cell type and time point are not known.

This chain connects TRBV5-4 to TRBJ1-1, with D tentatively TRBD1 (5 bases). Germline V gene data show CDR1 as SGHNT and CDR2 as YYREEE (reference sequence). The CDR3 runs to 15 residues. The ends were cut back, 3 bases at V and 5 bases at J, with 17 bases in the middle. The CDR3 loop is CASSSPGTVGTEAFF. CDR3 nucleotides: TGTGCCAGCAGCTCCCCCGGGACGGTCGGAACTGAAGCTTTCTTT.

At least ten counts were recorded for this clonotype. This rearrangement joins TRBV6-5 to TRBJ2-1; D may be TRBD2 (6 bases). V was pared by 2 bases and J by 4 bases, with 12 bases between. CDR3 length: 15 amino acids. Looked up from germline, CDR1 is MNHEY and CDR2 is SVGAGI. CDR3 loop: CASSYESGGYNEQFF. The CDR3 nucleotides are TGTGCCAGCAGTTACGAGTCTGGAGGGTACAATGAGCAGTTCTTC.

The V call is TRBV10-3, the J call TRBJ2-7; tentatively, D is TRBD1 or TRBD2 (5 bases each). V lost 3 bases, J lost 1 base, and 10 bases lay in between. CDR1 is ENHRY, CDR2 SYGVKD, per germline. The CDR3 extends over 14 amino acids. The CDR3 sequence: CAISDVGVSYEQYV. The CDR3 DNA follows: TGTGCCATCAGTGATGTGGGGGTTTCCTACGAGCAGTACGTC.

This chain joins TRBV20-1 and TRBJ1-4; D gene unclear. Germline V gene lookup returns CDR1 DFQATT and CDR2 SNEGSKA (reference sequence). The CDR3 has 13 residues. V was clipped by 2 bases and J by 8 bases, with 12 bases between them. The CDR3 DNA reads as TGCAGTGCTAGAACACCGGGAGGGGAAAAACTGTTTTTT. Protein sequence: CSARTPGGEKLFF.

This clonotype appeared a few times. The chain recombines TRBV27 with TRBJ1-4; D is uncertain. With 3 bases removed from V and 10 bases from J, the gap between germline ends came to 12 bases. The CDR3 loop spans 13 amino acids. Germline V gives CDR1 MNHEY, CDR2 SMNVEV (reference sequence). The CDR3 region is CASSFGVGGKLFF. Written as DNA, the CDR3 is TGTGCCAGCAGTTTCGGGGTTGGTGGAAAACTGTTTTTT. Variable domain in full (rest from reference TRBV27 and TRBJ1-4): EAQVTQNPRYLITVTGKKLTVTCSQNMNHEYMSWYRQDPGLGLRQIYYSMNVEVTDKGDVPEGYKVSRKEKRNFPLILESPSPNQTSLYFCASSFGVGGKLFFGSGTQLSVL.

About this clonotype itself: Germline and junction disagree at one end, which may indicate a read error. CDR3 loop: CDTSEQGSNEKLFF. CDR3 nucleotide sequence: TGTGACACCAGTGAGCAGGGTAGTAATGAAAAACTGTTTTTT. The chain uses TRBV24-1 and TRBJ1-4; tentative D call: TRBD1 (5 bases). CDR3 size: 14 residues. Per the germline V gene, CDR1 is KGHDR and CDR2 is SFDVKD.

This clonotype has only a few counts. The genes are TRBV2 and TRBJ1-1, with TRBD1 matching 8 bases. V lost 6 bases and J lost 3; bases outside the gene matches: 6. The CDR3 is 14 amino acids. Germline CDR1 reads SNHLY; CDR2 reads FYNNEI. CDR3 bases: TGTGCCAGCAGGACAGGGGTCGACTACACTGAAGCTTTCTTT. Translating it yields CASRTGVDYTEAFF.

This clonotype was seen a handful of times. The chain joins TRBV7-3 to TRBJ2-7; 14 bases are a match to TRBD2. The V and J ends lost 2 bases and 0 bases, in that order; junction bases with no gene match: 3. The germline V gene encodes CDR1 SGHTA and CDR2 FQGTGA. The CDR3 loop spans 17 amino acids. The CDR3 DNA sequence: TGTGCCAGCAGCTTAGGGACTAGCGGGGGTACCTCCTACGAGCAGTACTTC. This codes for CASSLGTSGGTSYEQYF.

The chain employs TRBV6-1 and TRBJ2-5; tentative D call: TRBD2 (5 bases). Per the germline V gene, CDR1 is MNHNS and CDR2 is SASEGT. The CDR3 spans 14 residues. The V and J ends lost 8 bases and 5 bases respectively, with 18 bases between them. CDR3 sequence: CASLPEGGRETQYF. CDR3 coding DNA: TGTGCCAGCTTACCTGAGGGCGGTCGGGAGACCCAGTACTTC.

A few counts support this clonotype. The gene calls are TRBV7-9 and TRBJ1-1; D not resolved. In germline, CDR1 is SEHNR, CDR2 FQNEAQ (reference sequence). V gave up 5 bases and J gave up 4 bases, with 14 bases separating them. The CDR3 runs to 14 residues. CDR3 sequence (DNA): TGTGCCAGCAGCACCCCGAGACAATCCACTGAAGCTTTCTTT. It translates to CASSTPRQSTEAFF.

In its sample, this clonotype was seen many times. The rearrangement links TRBV7-9 to TRBJ1-2, with no clear D. The CDR3 is 14 residues long. The ends were cut back, 3 bases at V and 10 bases at J, with 18 bases in the middle. Germline CDR1 reads SEHNR; CDR2 reads FQNEAQ (reference sequence). In DNA form, the CDR3 reads TGTGCCAGCAGCTTGGCTCAATCTAAGAATTACTACACCTTC. Translated: CASSLAQSKNYYTF.

Details on this clonotype: An end of the junction differs from the germline gene, which may be a read error. In DNA, the CDR3 is TGTGCAAGTAGTCCCCGCTCCGAGGGAGGGTACGAGCAGTACTTC. Residues: CASSPRSEGGYEQYF. The V gene is TRBV19, the J gene TRBJ2-7; 7 nucleotides align to TRBD2. Per the germline V gene, CDR1 is LNHDA and CDR2 is SQIVND (reference sequence). This CDR3 contains 15 residues.

This clonotype was observed many times. The chain has TRBV12-3 or TRBV12-4 and TRBJ2-3; D is perhaps TRBD2 (6 bases). Trimming took off 6 bases at V and 2 bases at J, with 9 bases between the two ends. The CDR3 consists of 13 residues. CDR3 region: CASRRDATDTQYF. The CDR3 bases are TGTGCCAGCAGGCGGGACGCCACAGATACGCAGTATTTT.

As regards this clonotype: A clone one base away is much larger, so this may be a read error. The rearrangement joins TRBV7-8 to TRBJ1-5, with D possibly being TRBD1 (6 bases). The CDR3 totals 15 residues. Germline V gives CDR1 SGHVS, CDR2 FQNEAQ. CDR3 bases: TGTTCCAGCAGCTTCGGACAGTATAGCAATCAGCCCCAGCATTTT. Protein product: CSSSFGQYSNQPQHF. Full variable domain (outside the CDR3, taken from reference TRBV7-8 and TRBJ1-5): GAGVSQSPRYKVAKRGQDVALRCDPISGHVSLFWYQQALGQGPEFLTYFQNEAQLDKSGLPSDRFFAERPEGSVSTLKIQRTQQEDSAVYLCSSSFGQYSNQPQHFGDGTRLSIL.

This chain connects TRBV7-3 to TRBJ1-1, with D possibly TRBD1 on 6 matching bases. The CDR3 has 14 amino acids. Between the trimmed V and J ends, which lost 1 base and 7 bases, there was a span of 13 bases. Germline-derived CDR1 and CDR2 are SGHTA and FQGTGA. CDR3 amino acids: CASSLNGGGGEAFF. The CDR3 DNA follows: TGTGCCAGCAGCTTAAATGGGGGCGGAGGTGAAGCTTTCTTT.

In this sample, this clonotype turned up a few times. V is TRBV9 and J is TRBJ1-3; TRBD1 matches at 8 bases. The CDR3 has 16 residues. Germline V gene lookup returns CDR1 SGDLS and CDR2 YYNGEE. V lost 4 bases, J lost 4 bases, and 10 bases stayed unmatched. The CDR3 DNA reads TGTGCCAGCAGCCCGCGGACAGGGTGGGACGGAAACACCATATATTTT. Its protein product is CASSPRTGWDGNTIYF. Using reference TRBV9 and TRBJ1-3 for the parts outside the CDR3, the full variable domain is DSGVTQTPKHLITATGQRVTLRCSPRSGDLSVYWYQQSLDQGLQFLIQYYNGEERAKGNILERFSAQQFPDLHSELNLSSLELGDSALYFCASSPRTGWDGNTIYFGEGSWLTVV.

There are a few counts of this clonotype. The chain recombines TRBV20-1 with TRBJ2-7, with D perhaps matching TRBD2 (6 bases). The CDR3 runs to 13 residues. In germline, CDR1 is DFQATT, CDR2 SNEGSKA (reference sequence). Trimming shortened V by 3 bases and J by 4 bases, and 13 bases separated the two germline ends. CDR3 loop: CSASGGPLYEQYF. The CDR3 DNA is TGCAGTGCTAGTGGAGGGCCCTTGTACGAGCAGTACTTC.

This clonotype showed up just a few times. The V call is TRBV7-8, the J call TRBJ2-1, with 7 bases aligning to TRBD1. The germline gives CDR1 SGHVS, CDR2 FQNEAQ. The CDR3 loop spans 15 amino acids. The junction had 7 bases not matched to a gene; V was cut back by 2 bases and J by 6 bases. This CDR3 is CASSLTRGQANEQFF. CDR3 in DNA: TGTGCCAGCAGCTTAACCCGCGGACAGGCCAATGAGCAGTTCTTC.

The rearrangement joins TRBV7-3 to TRBJ2-1; 7 nucleotides align to TRBD2. CDR3 size: 16 residues. V trimming: 5 bases; J trimming: 0 bases; junction bases outside the gene matches: 7. Per germline, CDR1 SGHTA and CDR2 FQGTGA. The CDR3 region is CASSVGGGGSYNEQFF. CDR3 coding DNA: TGTGCCAGCAGCGTGGGGGGGGGAGGCTCCTACAATGAGCAGTTCTTC.

The chain links TRBV6-1 to TRBJ2-5; the D is unclear. The CDR3 runs 13 residues. V lost 10 bases to trimming and J lost 4 bases, with 16 bases between them. CDR1 is MNHNS and CDR2 is SASEGT in the germline V gene. CDR3 loop: CATVAYSGETQYF. The DNA of the CDR3 is TGTGCCACCGTCGCTTATTCCGGAGAGACCCAGTACTTC.

The chain joins TRBV7-6 to TRBJ2-7; TRBD2 matches 11 bases. The trim removed 5 bases at V and 0 bases at J, leaving 12 bases unmatched. The CDR3 extends over 18 amino acids. Germline V gives CDR1 SGHVS, CDR2 FNYEAQ. This chain's CDR3 is CASSPTPRLAGPSYEQYF. The DNA for the CDR3 is TGTGCCAGCAGCCCCACACCTCGACTAGCGGGGCCCTCCTACGAGCAGTACTTC.

The chain couples TRBV9 to TRBJ1-6; TRBD1 is a possible D gene (6 bases). The CDR3 extends over 13 amino acids. V lost 3 bases, J lost 10 bases, and 11 bases lay in between. The germline gives CDR1 SGDLS, CDR2 YYNGEE. CDR3 sequence reads: CASSGTEESPLHF. For the CDR3, the DNA is TGTGCCAGCAGCGGGACAGAGGAGTCACCCCTCCACTTT.

V gene TRBV28 combines with J gene TRBJ2-3, with 9 bases matching TRBD1. This CDR3 contains 14 residues. The V segment lost 6 bases and the J segment 6 bases; nucleotides outside the gene matches: 7. The germline CDR1 and CDR2 sequences are MDHEN and SYDVKM. CDR3 sequence (DNA): TGTGCCAGCAGACCTGGGACAGGGTCGGATACGCAGTATTTT. Its protein product is CASRPGTGSDTQYF.

This clonotype was observed many times. The chain joins TRBV20-1 to TRBJ1-2; D ambiguous. V gave up 5 bases and J gave up 3 bases, with 10 bases separating them. Germline V gene lookup returns CDR1 DFQATT and CDR2 SNEGSKA (reference sequence). The CDR3 loop spans 12 amino acids. The CDR3 is CSAGKRDYGYTF. In DNA, the CDR3 is TGCAGTGCTGGTAAAAGGGACTATGGCTACACCTTC.

The rearrangement joins TRBV4-3 to TRBJ2-3; 9 nucleotides line up with TRBD1. Trimming at V came to 2 bases and at J to 4 bases, leaving 7 bases not matched to a gene. This CDR3 is 16 amino acids long. Germline lookup yields CDR1 LGHNA and CDR2 YSLEER. CDR3 coding DNA: TGCGCCAGCAGCCAATCGGACAGGGGAAGGCCAGATACGCAGTATTTT. Its translation is CASSQSDRGRPDTQYF.

This rearrangement joins TRBV20-1 to TRBJ2-7; no firm D call. With 0 bases removed from V and 2 bases from J, the gap between germline ends came to 11 bases. The CDR3 has 14 residues. The germline CDR1 and CDR2 sequences are DFQATT and SNEGSKA (reference sequence). CDR3 sequence: CSARDLGSTYEQYF. CDR3 coding DNA: TGCAGTGCTAGAGATCTCGGCAGCACCTACGAGCAGTACTTC.